This TCR beta chain was sequenced for a study of read filtering for tumor transcriptome and immune sequencing. For the study at large: R-ISS stage counts were under 10 for I, approximately 15 for II, 7 for III. Whole-transcriptome libraries were prepared after DNase treatment.

This CDR3 has 15 amino acids. Germline V lookup: CDR1 SGHTA, CDR2 FQGNSA. V lost 1 base and J lost 2, with 12 bases in between. The table lists this clonotype with many counts. What it binds is not known. Findings and caveats of the study: Single-read clonotypes: around 81% of IR-seq clonotypes (around 3.6% of reads), roughly 70% of RNA-seq clonotypes (roughly 49% of reads). The sorted CD138-negative fraction was a mixed bone marrow immune population, not purified T cells.

This library used roughly 430 ng RNA and molecular barcoded adaptors spanning alpha/delta and beta/gamma chains. TCRdb re-analysed the reads in MiXCR, keeping a single row per CDR3 protein. The profile shows 45,000 to 50,000 distinct CDR3 sequences, 10% to 15% of them singletons. The chain joins TRBV7-2 to TRBJ2-7; D is possibly TRBD2 (6 bases). The sequencing sample was made of a population of CD138-negative cells sorted from bone marrow. The sequence was obtained from a donor aged 40 or over with multiple myeloma. CDR3 residues: CASSLETLAPYEQYF. CDR3 bases: TGTGCCAGCAGCTTAGAAACCCTAGCGCCCTACGAGCAGTACTTC.